This T cell receptor (beta chain) was captured in a study of OX40 agonist ivuxolimab in advanced cancers. Study at large: Ivuxolimab was administered intravenously to patients at 0.01 to 10 mg/kg every 2 weeks. Therapy given before enrollment (anti-PD-1, anti-PD-L1 or anti-CTLA-4) was allowed, and approximately 40% had some.

A remark on this clone: Its antigen is still unknown.

Repertoires were generated with immunoSEQ multiplex PCR, while TCRdb's copy carries only in-frame clones and drops some. The sample records about 110,000 clones, about 91% being singletons. The CDR3 runs 14 residues. V lost 4 bases and J 4 bases, leaving 12 bases between the germline ends. The germline gives CDR1 SGHNT, CDR2 YYREEE (reference sequence). Whole-study results and caveats: Individuals who were partial responders at 0.1-3.0 mg/kg had clonal expansion that ranked among the lowest. The study found that CD8+ T cells averaged more expanded clones than CD4+.

The chain has TRBV5-4 and TRBJ2-1; no reliable D call. Sequencing used CD4+ or CD8+ T cells sorted from blood, obtained in a trial of the OX40 agonist ivuxolimab. The origin of this receptor is an adult with an advanced solid tumor such as melanoma, head and neck, liver or kidney cancer. In nucleotides, the CDR3 is TGTGCCAGCAGCCAAGATTCCGGATACAATGAGCAGTTCTTC. Protein product: CASSQDSGYNEQFF. Full variable domain (outside the CDR3, taken from reference TRBV5-4 and TRBJ2-1): ETGVTQSPTHLIKTRGQQVTLRCSSQSGHNTVSWYQQALGQGPQFIFQYYREEENGRGNFPPRFSGLQFPNYSSELNVNALELDDSALYLCASSQDSGYNEQFFGPGTRLTVL.